Listed below are T cell receptor beta chains from one sample, sequenced in a study of T cells in Graves' hyperthyroidism and ophthalmopathy. From the multiplex PCR reads, TCRdb called clonotypes with MiXCR, one entry per CDR3 protein. This repertoire shows approximately 870,000 distinct CDR3 sequences, roughly 40% found once; its top ten account for over 8%. Sequenced sample: blood. All receptors derive from a man younger than 35 with Graves' hyperthyroidism. The CDR3 runs from the conserved cysteine through the conserved F or W. D genes are given only for firm matches. Clone size is given for some rows only: seen once, a few or many times, or a class if the clone is expanded.

d_gene | j_gene | abundance | v_gene | CDR3nt | CDR3aa
NA | TRBJ1-1 | NA | TRBV11-2 | TGTGCCAGCAGCCACGCGTACAGGGATGGAGCTTTCTTT | CASSHAYRDGAFF
NA | TRBJ1-1 | NA | TRBV7-9 | TGTGCCAGCAGCTTAGGACCGCAGGGGTTCAGTGAAGCTTTCTTT | CASSLGPQGFSEAFF
NA | TRBJ2-5 | NA | TRBV7-9 | TGTGCCAGCAGCAGTAGCTTGTCGGAGACCCAGTACTTC | CASSSSLSETQYF
NA | TRBJ2-7 | NA | TRBV25-1 | TGTGCCAGCAGTGAAATCGGCAGGAGGGCCTACGAGCAGTACTTC | CASSEIGRRAYEQYF
NA | TRBJ2-7 | NA | TRBV2 | TGTGCCAGCAGTGAGCGGCCGTTGATCTCCTACGAGCAGTACTTC | CASSERPLISYEQYF
TRBD2 | TRBJ2-5 | NA | TRBV4-1 | TGCGCCAGCAGCCAAGATGGTCCGGGAGGATTGGAGACCCAGTACTTC | CASSQDGPGGLETQYF
NA | TRBJ2-7 | many | TRBV19 | TGTGCCAGTAGTACCCAGGACAGTATGACCTACGAGCAGTACTTC | CASSTQDSMTYEQYF
NA | TRBJ1-1 | many | TRBV24-1 | TGTGCCACCAGTGATGCCGCTCGGGCTTTCTTT | CATSDAARAFF
NA | TRBJ2-7 | many | TRBV20-1 | TGCAGTGCTACGGACAGAGACTACGAGCAGTACTTC | CSATDRDYEQYF
NA | TRBJ1-4 | NA | TRBV15 | TGTGCCACCAGCACTCTCAGGGCTGAAAAACTGTTTTTT | CATSTLRAEKLFF
TRBD1 | TRBJ1-5 | many | TRBV7-8 | TGTGCCAGCAGCTTCGACAGGGGCGATCAGCCCCAGCATTTT | CASSFDRGDQPQHF
NA | TRBJ2-7 | NA | TRBV6-5 | TGTGCCAGCAGTTCCGGGGTATTGAGAGAGCAGTACTTC | CASSSGVLREQYF
NA | TRBJ2-1 | NA | TRBV24-1 | TGTGCCACCAGTGACCCGGCTGAGTACAATGAGCAGTTCTTC | CATSDPAEYNEQFF
NA | TRBJ1-1 | few | TRBV20-1 | TGCAGTGCTAAAGTAGGGCAGTGGACTGAAGCTTTCTTT | CSAKVGQWTEAFF
TRBD1 | TRBJ1-2 | few | TRBV12-3/TRBV12-4 | TGTGCCAGCAGTTTAGCACAGGGGGGCCATGGCTACACCTTC | CASSLAQGGHGYTF
NA | TRBJ2-7 | many | TRBV24-1 | TGTGCCACCCCGCGGTTTCCGTACTTC | CATPRFPYF